The source of this T cell receptor beta chain is a study of shared clonotypes between healthy human individuals. About the study: The composition of the donors was a couple of women and three men aged 18 to 49.

Among the donors, all were Caucasian adults who lived in Nashville, Tennessee. This CDR3 contains 13 residues. Germline CDR1 reads WNHNN; CDR2 reads SYGVQD (reference sequence). The ends were cut back, 2 bases at V and 2 bases at J, with 6 bases in the middle. The data were produced by immunoSEQ multiplex PCR, yet TCRdb's version contains in-frame clones alone and is incomplete. The sample comprises some 500,000 clones, around 77% of which are singletons, and more than 10% rests with the top ten. Study results and caveats: It was the few donors that limited the genetic and exposure-history diversity represented.

Concerning this clone: Its target is not known.

The sequenced sample was PBMCs. The clonotype originates from a woman aged 40 to 50 in good health. Some clones in this sample may be carry-over from other donors' samples. This chain uses TRBV10-1 with TRBJ1-1, with no clear D. CDR3 region: CASSELPNTEAFF. The DNA for the CDR3 is TGCGCCAGCAGTGAGCTCCCAAACACTGAAGCTTTCTTT.